The 6 T cell receptor beta chains listed next were all sequenced from one sample in a study of blood T cell repertoires in COVID-19. Profiling relied on immunoSEQ multiplex PCR, and the TCRdb table lists in-frame clones only, not all of them. Found here are roughly 250,000 clones, approximately 82% of them singletons; the top ten hold under 2%. The sequenced sample was peripheral blood. The receptors shown here come from a woman of 80 years or more with acute or convalescent COVID-19.

The genes are TRBV6-1 and TRBJ2-1; 14 nucleotides match TRBD2. Per the germline V gene, CDR1 is MNHNS and CDR2 is SASEGT. The CDR3 has 16 residues. V was clipped by 4 bases and J by 2 bases; unmatched bases: 1. Written as DNA, the CDR3 is TGTGCCAGCAGTGCGACTAGCGGGAGGGCCTACAATGAGCAGTTCTTC. Protein product: CASSATSGRAYNEQFF.

This rearrangement joins TRBV6-6 to TRBJ1-5; D might be TRBD1 (5 bases). The V and J ends lost 9 bases and 3 bases respectively, with 15 bases between them. Germline CDR1 and CDR2: MNHNY and SVGAGI (reference sequence). The CDR3 runs 14 residues. The CDR3 spells CASHGDSYNQPQHF. The CDR3 DNA is TGTGCCAGTCACGGCGACAGCTACAATCAGCCCCAGCATTTT.

Of note for this clone: At one of its ends the junction is not consistent with the germline gene, which may arise from a read error. This rearrangement joins TRBV7-8 to TRBJ2-5; TRBD2 agrees at 11 bases. The CDR3 spans 18 residues. The V gene's germline CDR1 is SGHVS and CDR2 FQNEAQ. CDR3 sequence: CVSSFSSSGGISRGTQYF. The CDR3 DNA sequence: TGTGTCAGCAGCTTCTCGTCTAGCGGGGGGATATCAAGAGGGACCCAGTACTTC.

This rearrangement joins TRBV19 to TRBJ2-2; D possibly corresponds to TRBD1 (5 bases). The germline V gene encodes CDR1 LNHDA and CDR2 SQIVND (reference sequence). The CDR3 loop spans 14 amino acids. V was clipped by 3 bases and J by 7 bases, with 12 bases between them. CDR3 residues: CASSISRVSGELFF. The CDR3, as DNA: TGTGCCAGTAGTATTTCCAGGGTGAGCGGGGAGCTGTTTTTT.

This clone was observed once. CDR3 sequence: CSVGTGLGTEAFF. The DNA of the CDR3 is TGCAGCGTAGGGACAGGGCTGGGTACTGAAGCTTTCTTT. This chain uses TRBV29-1 with TRBJ1-1; TRBD1 matches at 9 bases. Per the germline V gene, CDR1 is SQVTM and CDR2 is ANQGSEA. Unmatched junction bases numbered 7, after V lost 6 bases and J lost 5 bases. The CDR3 is 13 residues long.

In its sample, this clone was seen a few times. The chain carries TRBV11-2 and TRBJ1-1, with a weak D call TRBD1 (5 bases). The V end was cut by 1 base, the J end by 5 bases, with 11 bases between. The CDR3 spans 14 residues. Per germline, CDR1 SGHAT and CDR2 FQNNGV. In nucleotides, the CDR3 is TGTGCCAGCAGCTTAGCCGGGGGGGGTACTGAAGCTTTCTTT. Translation gives CASSLAGGGTEAFF.